The clone carrying this T cell receptor beta chain has more than one count but fewer than ten. This CDR3 region has 15 residues. Per germline, CDR1 MNHNY and CDR2 SVGAGI (reference sequence). The V and J ends lost 0 bases and 4 bases, in that order; junction bases with no gene match: 1. In the original analysis: For nucleated cells, counts were estimated from reference gene primer amplification. Produced via immunoSEQ multiplex PCR; TCRdb's table is partial and in-frame only. V, J and clone size reflect that table, while D and trimming were determined from the DNA. The table lists 200,000 to 250,000 clones, under 90% of them singletons. The data originate from a study of blood T cell repertoires in COVID-19. Looking at the study overall: The study drew acute and convalescent COVID-19 samples from the United States, Italy and Spain. From T cells, B-cell-depleted T cells, or PBMCs came the material, which was cDNA or gDNA.

This sequence originates from a woman of 80 years or more with acute or convalescent COVID-19. The source material was peripheral blood. The chain recombines TRBV6-6 with TRBJ2-1; 9 bases agree with TRBD1. In DNA form, the CDR3 reads TGTGCCAGCAGTTACTCAGGACAGGGGTACAATGAGCAGTTCTTC. Encoded protein: CASSYSGQGYNEQFF.